One sample yielded the 18 T cell receptor beta chains listed below, sequenced in a study of cytomegalovirus exposure and HLA in healthy donors (dated by TCRdb to the late 2010s). Library preparation employed the immunoSEQ multiplex PCR assay. For the multiplex PCR, a mixture combining 60 forward primers for TCR Vbeta segments and 13 reverse primers for TCR Jbeta segments was used. TCRdb stores this immuneACCESS table with in-frame sequences only. Part of the clones is absent; in the studies checked, under half of the shortfall reflects unresolved V genes, and no reason is known for the rest. The sample includes some 150,000 clones, with approximately 84% observed a single time. About 2.1% of the sample rests with the top ten. Material: PBMCs. Receptors were obtained from a woman under 30 in good health and CMV-seronegative.

The gene calls are TRBV28 and TRBJ1-1; D may be TRBD1 (6 bases). The germline V and J ends were trimmed by 7 bases and 5 bases, with 20 bases remaining between them. This CDR3 is built from 15 residues. CDR1 is MDHEN and CDR2 is SYDVKM in the germline V gene. The CDR3 DNA reads as TGTGCCAGCACCGAGGCACAGGGCGGTGGAACTGAAGCTTTCTTT. Translating it yields CASTEAQGGGTEAFF.

This chain uses TRBV4-2 with TRBJ2-5; 7 bases fit TRBD1. CDR3 length equals 13 residues. V dropped 5 bases and J dropped 5; count of bases not matched to a gene: 5. In germline, CDR1 is LGHNA, CDR2 YNFKEQ. The CDR3 region has the DNA TGTGCCAGCAGCTTCCAGGGGGTGGAGACCCAGTACTTC. Amino acid sequence: CASSFQGVETQYF.

The chain joins TRBV7-3 to TRBJ2-7; 7 bases fit TRBD1. This CDR3 has 14 residues. Looked up from germline, CDR1 is SGHTA and CDR2 is FQGTGA. V lost 5 bases to trimming and J lost 1 base; unmatched junction nucleotides: 5. The DNA for the CDR3 is TGTGCCAGCAGCCCGTACAGGGGTTCCTACGAGCAGTACTTC. The encoded protein is CASSPYRGSYEQYF. The complete variable domain, with remaining parts taken from reference TRBV7-3 and TRBJ2-7, reads GAGVSQTPSNKVTEKGKYVELRCDPISGHTALYWYRQSLGQGPEFLIYFQGTGAADDSGLPNDRFFAVRPEGSVSTLKIQRTERGDSAVYLCASSPYRGSYEQYFGPGTRLTVT.

In its sample, this clone was seen once. This chain uses TRBV2 with TRBJ1-6; a possible D gene is TRBD1 (5 bases). The ends were cut back, 6 bases at V and 9 bases at J, with 21 bases in the middle. CDR1 is SNHLY and CDR2 is FYNNEI in the germline V gene. The CDR3 contains 16 residues. The CDR3 sequence is CASSGRWQGPTSPLHF. The CDR3 nucleotides read TGTGCCAGCAGCGGAAGGTGGCAGGGCCCGACTTCACCCCTCCACTTT.

The chain is built from TRBV28 and TRBJ1-5; 10 nucleotides align to TRBD1. Germline-derived CDR1 and CDR2 are MDHEN and SYDVKM. V trimming: 5 bases; J trimming: 3 bases; junction bases outside the gene matches: 7. This CDR3 comprises 16 residues. Here the CDR3 DNA reads TGTGCCAGCAGTACGAGGACAGGGGGATACAATCAGCCCCAGCATTTT. Its translation is CASSTRTGGYNQPQHF.

The chain employs TRBV5-1 and TRBJ2-1, with 8 bases aligning to TRBD2. Germline lookup yields CDR1 SGHRS and CDR2 YFSETQ. The CDR3 spans 16 residues. V shed 1 base and J 7 bases; nucleotides not matched to a gene: 10. Written as DNA, the CDR3 is TGCGCCAGCAGCTTGCTGGCGGGAGGTTTTGAGAATGAGCAGTTCTTC. This gives the protein CASSLLAGGFENEQFF.

The CDR3 DNA reads TGTGCCAGCAGGTTTAGGGGACAGGGGGCACGAGAGACCCAGTACTTC. It codes for CASRFRGQGARETQYF. The gene calls are TRBV27 and TRBJ2-5, with TRBD1 identical over 12 bases. Germline V gene sequence: CDR1 MNHEY, CDR2 SMNVEV (reference sequence). The CDR3 totals 16 residues. Trimming removed 6 bases from V and 4 bases from J; junction bases left unmatched: 9.

The J gene is TRBJ2-7, the V gene TRBV10-3, with 12 nucleotides matching TRBD2. V was pared by 10 bases and J by 6 bases, with 13 bases of the junction left unmatched. In germline, CDR1 is ENHRY, CDR2 SYGVKD. The CDR3 loop spans 15 amino acids. The CDR3 here is CATRVPTSGSSEQYF. In nucleotides, the CDR3 is TGTGCCACCAGGGTCCCGACTAGCGGGAGTTCCGAGCAGTACTTC.

The chain combines TRBV7-9 with TRBJ1-2, with no clear D. Germline CDR1 SEHNR, CDR2 FQNEAQ (reference sequence). This CDR3 spans 16 amino acids. V lost 5 bases and J 4 bases, leaving 20 bases between the germline ends. CDR3 DNA sequence: TGTGCCAGCAGCCCCCGTTTTCGGGGTTCAGGCTATGGCTACACCTTC. Translating gives CASSPRFRGSGYGYTF.

This CDR3 is CASSLAGTGDGYTF. In DNA form, the CDR3 reads TGTGCCAGCAGCTTAGCCGGGACAGGGGATGGCTACACCTTC. The chain recombines TRBV7-9 with TRBJ1-2; TRBD1 aligns across 10 bases. Germline assignment: CDR1 SEHNR and CDR2 FQNEAQ (reference sequence). Trimming removed 0 bases from V and 6 bases from J; junction bases left unmatched: 1. This CDR3 is 14 amino acids long.

This chain links TRBV6-5 with TRBJ1-6; no clear D. CDR1 and CDR2 from the germline V gene are MNHEY and SVGAGI. The germline V and J ends were trimmed by 5 bases and 7 bases, with 6 bases remaining between them. CDR3 length: 12 residues. Here the CDR3 DNA reads TGTGCCAGCAGTCCCGGGAATTCACCCCTCCACTTT. As protein: CASSPGNSPLHF.

The chain combines TRBV5-1 with TRBJ1-4; D is unresolved. This CDR3 is built from 14 residues. The germline gives CDR1 SGHRS, CDR2 YFSETQ. Deletions cut 4 bases from V and 5 bases from J, with 12 bases between. The CDR3 DNA reads TGCGCCAGCAGCCCGTCCGGAGGGAATGAAAAACTGTTTTTT. The encoded protein is CASSPSGGNEKLFF.

CDR3 sequence (DNA): TGTGCCAGCAGCTTAGATCGCCAGGCCTACGAGCAGTACTTC. Protein sequence: CASSLDRQAYEQYF. The chain combines TRBV7-2 with TRBJ2-7; D gene ambiguous. This CDR3 is built from 14 residues. The V and J ends lost 1 base and 2 bases respectively, with 9 bases between them. Germline values: CDR1 SGHTA, CDR2 FQGNSA.

This clone was counted a single time. The chain combines TRBV7-2 with TRBJ2-1; 9 bases are a match to TRBD2. V was clipped by 5 bases and J by 6 bases; unmatched bases: 11. CDR3 length: 16 residues. Germline V CDR1 and CDR2: SGHTA, FQGNSA. This CDR3 is CASSRARGGGANEQFF. The CDR3 DNA is TGTGCCAGCAGCCGTGCGCGGGGCGGGGGGGCCAATGAGCAGTTCTTC.

This clone occurred once. The chain combines TRBV6-1 with TRBJ1-5; D not certain. Trimming stripped 5 bases from V and 6 bases from J, with 11 bases between. CDR3 length: 13 residues. Germline V gene lookup returns CDR1 MNHNS and CDR2 SASEGT. CDR3 amino acids: CASSPDKIQPQHF. Written as DNA, the CDR3 is TGTGCCAGCAGTCCTGACAAAATTCAGCCCCAGCATTTT.

This clone was recorded once. The chain is built from TRBV6-5 and TRBJ1-2; D gene unclear. The length of the CDR3 is 16 residues. V was cut by 0 bases and J by 8 bases, with 19 bases left in between. Germline values: CDR1 MNHEY, CDR2 SVGAGI. CDR3 loop: CASSYSIPVSPEGYTF. CDR3 DNA sequence: TGTGCCAGCAGTTACTCGATCCCGGTCTCCCCTGAGGGCTACACCTTC.

The rearrangement links TRBV27 to TRBJ2-7; the D gene is possibly TRBD1 (7 bases). Looked up from germline, CDR1 is MNHEY and CDR2 is SMNVEV (reference sequence). The CDR3 is 15 residues long. V lost 8 bases and J lost 6, with 23 bases in between. This CDR3 reads CASRSLSGQGGEQYF. The CDR3 DNA reads TGTGCCAGCCGAAGTTTATCGGGGCAGGGGGGCGAGCAGTACTTC.

The chain uses TRBV2 and TRBJ1-2; 7 bases align to TRBD1. V was clipped by 6 bases and J by 8 bases; unmatched bases: 12. The CDR3 spans 14 residues. Germline-derived CDR1 and CDR2 are SNHLY and FYNNEI. CDR3 region: CASRGTKATGGYTF. The CDR3 DNA reads as TGTGCCAGCAGGGGGACGAAAGCGACAGGGGGCTACACCTTC. Full variable domain (missing parts from reference TRBV2 and TRBJ1-2): EPEVTQTPSHQVTQMGQEVILRCVPISNHLYFYWYRQILGQKVEFLVSFYNNEISEKSEIFDDQFSVERPDGSNFTLKIRSTKLEDSAMYFCASRGTKATGGYTFGSGTRLTVV.